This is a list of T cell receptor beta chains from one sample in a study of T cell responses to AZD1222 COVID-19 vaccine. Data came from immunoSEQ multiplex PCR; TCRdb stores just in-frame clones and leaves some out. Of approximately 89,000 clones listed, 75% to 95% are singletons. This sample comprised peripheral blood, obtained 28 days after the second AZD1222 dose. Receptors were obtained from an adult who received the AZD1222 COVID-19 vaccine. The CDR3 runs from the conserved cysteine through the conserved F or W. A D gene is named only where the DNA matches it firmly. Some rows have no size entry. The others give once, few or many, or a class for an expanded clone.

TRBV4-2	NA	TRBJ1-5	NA	TGTGCCAGCAGCCAAGATTGGGGCTTTAGCAATCAGCCCCAGCATTTT	CASSQDWGFSNQPQHF
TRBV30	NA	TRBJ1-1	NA	TGTGCCTGGAGTGTACGGTTCCACACTGAAGCTTTCTTT	CAWSVRFHTEAFF
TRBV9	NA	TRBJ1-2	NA	TGTGCCAGCAGCCGGAGGGGGGCCTATGGCTACACCTTC	CASSRRGAYGYTF
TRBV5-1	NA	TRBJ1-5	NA	TGCGCCAGCAGCTTGGAGACGCCTGGGCAGCCCCAGCATTTT	CASSLETPGQPQHF
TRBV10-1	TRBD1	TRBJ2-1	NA	TGCGCCAGCAGCAGAGGGACAGGGCCCTATGAGCAGTTCTTC	CASSRGTGPYEQFF
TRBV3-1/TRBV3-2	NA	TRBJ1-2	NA	TGTGCCAGCAGCCAAAACGACCGGCCTGGCTACACCTTC	CASSQNDRPGYTF
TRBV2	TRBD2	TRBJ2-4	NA	TGTGCCAGCAGGAGGGAGCGGGAGGACATTCAGTACTTC	CASRREREDIQYF
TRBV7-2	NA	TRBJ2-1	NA	TGTGCCAGCAGCAAGGGGGGCCGGCGGTTCAATGAGCAGTTCTTC	CASSKGGRRFNEQFF
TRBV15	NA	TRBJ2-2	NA	TGTGCCACCAGCCCAGGGGAACTCACCGGGGAGCTGTTTTTT	CATSPGELTGELFF
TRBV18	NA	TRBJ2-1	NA	TGTGCCAGCTCACCCGAGTCCTCGGGCTCCTACAATGAGCAGTTCTTC	CASSPESSGSYNEQFF
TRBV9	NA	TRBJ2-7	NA	TGTGCCAGCAGCGTAGTTGCGGCCAGCCTCGAGCAGTACTTC	CASSVVAASLEQYF
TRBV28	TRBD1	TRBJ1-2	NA	TGTGCCAGCAGTTTACGCGACAGGGGAGCAGGCTACACCTTC	CASSLRDRGAGYTF
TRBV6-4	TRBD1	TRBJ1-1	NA	TGTGCCAGCAGCGCGGACAGGGAGTCCACTGAAGCTTTCTTT	CASSADRESTEAFF
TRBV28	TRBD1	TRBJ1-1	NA	TGTGCCAGCAGTTTTGAGGGGGCGCGGGTTGAAGCTTTCTTT	CASSFEGARVEAFF
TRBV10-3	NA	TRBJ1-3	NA	TGTGCCGCACGAGGGGAGCACCAACCGAGCTCTGGAAACACCATATATTTT	CAARGEHQPSSGNTIYF
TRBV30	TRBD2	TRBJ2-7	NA	TGTGCCTGGAGTGTACCGGGACTAGCGGTCTACGAGCAGTACTTC	CAWSVPGLAVYEQYF
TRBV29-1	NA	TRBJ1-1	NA	TGCAGCGTTGAAGACCCTACTTGGGGGAACACTGAAGCTTTCTTT	CSVEDPTWGNTEAFF
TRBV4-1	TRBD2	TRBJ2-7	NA	TGCGCCAGCAGCCAACTTGTGACTAGCGGGAGCCCCTACGAGCAGTACTTC	CASSQLVTSGSPYEQYF
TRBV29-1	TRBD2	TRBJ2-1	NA	TGCAGCGTTGCGGGAGCGGGACTAGCGGGAGGGCCGGGCTCCTACAATGAGCAGTTCTTC	CSVAGAGLAGGPGSYNEQFF
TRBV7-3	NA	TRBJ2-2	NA	TGTGCCAGCAGCCCAACACTAGTCCGGACCGGGGAGCTGTTTTTT	CASSPTLVRTGELFF
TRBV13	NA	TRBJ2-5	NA	TGTGCCAGCCGAGAGGGAAACCAAGAGACCCAGTACTTC	CASREGNQETQYF
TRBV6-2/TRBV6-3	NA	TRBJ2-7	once	TGTGCCAGCAGCCGACCGGACGCCTCCTACGAGCAGTACTTC	CASSRPDASYEQYF
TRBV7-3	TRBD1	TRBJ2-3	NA	TGTGCCAGCAGCTGGCAGGGGGCCAGCACAGATACGCAGTATTTT	CASSWQGASTDTQYF
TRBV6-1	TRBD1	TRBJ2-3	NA	TGTGCCAGCAGTGCACAGGGGGTGGCGGGCACAGATACGCAGTATTTT	CASSAQGVAGTDTQYF
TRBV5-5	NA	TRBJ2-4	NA	TGTGCCAGCAGCTTGGAAGGAGGGTGGACCGCCAAAAACATTCAGTACTTC	CASSLEGGWTAKNIQYF
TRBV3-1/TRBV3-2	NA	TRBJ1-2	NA	TGTGCCAGCAGCCAACTACCACAGAGGAGCTATGGCTACACCTTC	CASSQLPQRSYGYTF
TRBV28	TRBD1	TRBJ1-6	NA	TGTGCCAGCAGACCCCCAAACAGGGGGCCCCTCCACTTT	CASRPPNRGPLHF
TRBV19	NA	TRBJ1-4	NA	TGTGCCAGTAGTACTGGGATACAGACCCCTAATGAAAAACTGTTTTTT	CASSTGIQTPNEKLFF
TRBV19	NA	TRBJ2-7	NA	TGTGCCAGTAGTATAGTGGCAGACTCCTACGAGCAGTACTTC	CASSIVADSYEQYF
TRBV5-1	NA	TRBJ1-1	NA	TGCGCCAGCTTCAGGCAGCCAAGTGACACTGAAGCTTTCTTT	CASFRQPSDTEAFF
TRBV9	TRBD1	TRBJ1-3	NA	TGTGCCAGCAGCGTGACAGGGACCAGCTCTGGAAACACCATATATTTT	CASSVTGTSSGNTIYF
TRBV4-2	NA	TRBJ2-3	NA	TGTGCCAGCAGCCAAGATAAGTCAAGCACAGATACGCAGTATTTT	CASSQDKSSTDTQYF